The 24 T cell receptor beta chains listed next were all sequenced from one sample in a study of control samples from healthy donors and cancer patients. Produced via immunoSEQ multiplex PCR; TCRdb's table is partial and in-frame only. The sample records about 120,000 clones, approximately 88% being singletons. The sequencing sample was made of blood. The receptors here all came from a man aged 40-50 years in good health.

This sequence joins TRBV5-1 and TRBJ1-2; D is uncertain. The CDR3 is 16 residues long. Germline CDR1 SGHRS, CDR2 YFSETQ. V was pared by 0 bases and J by 0 bases, with 12 bases between. The CDR3 loop is CASSLEPLRTNYGYTF. CDR3 coding DNA: TGCGCCAGCAGCTTGGAGCCTCTGAGGACTAACTATGGCTACACCTTC.

The chain combines TRBV29-1 with TRBJ1-1; D gene unclear. Looked up from germline, CDR1 is SQVTM and CDR2 is ANQGSEA. The CDR3 sequence is 12 residues long. V was trimmed by 7 bases and J by 4 bases, leaving 13 bases between them. The CDR3 DNA follows: TGCAGCGCTGTCGGGGTCCCCACTGAAGCTTTCTTT. This sequence encodes CSAVGVPTEAFF.

This rearrangement joins TRBV27 to TRBJ1-2; 7 nucleotides line up with TRBD1. CDR1 and CDR2 from the germline V gene are MNHEY and SMNVEV (reference sequence). V shed 10 bases and J 6 bases; nucleotides not matched to a gene: 14. This CDR3 comprises 14 residues. CDR3 coding DNA: TGTGCCACCAGGGGGTTGGAGAGGGTCGATGGCTACACCTTC. Amino acid sequence: CATRGLERVDGYTF.

The J gene is TRBJ1-6, the V gene TRBV2; D is perhaps TRBD1 (6 bases). Germline CDR1 and CDR2: SNHLY and FYNNEI. Trimming took off 6 bases at V and 5 bases at J, with 14 bases between the two ends. The CDR3 is made up of 15 amino acids. CDR3 DNA: TGTGCCAGCAGCAACCAACGGGACAATAATTCACCCCTCCACTTT. Protein product: CASSNQRDNNSPLHF.

The chain employs TRBV24-1 and TRBJ2-3; no firm D call. The CDR3 is made up of 15 amino acids. V was pared by 3 bases and J by 0 bases, with 9 bases between. Germline V gene data show CDR1 as KGHDR and CDR2 as SFDVKD. The CDR3 is CATSDPGSSTDTQYF. CDR3 bases: TGTGCCACCAGTGATCCAGGCTCGAGCACAGATACGCAGTATTTT.

The chain carries TRBV13 and TRBJ2-7; D is possibly TRBD2 (5 bases). The CDR3 runs to 15 residues. The V end was cut by 1 base, the J end by 5 bases, with 15 bases between. Germline CDR1 reads PRHDT; CDR2 reads FYEKMQ (reference sequence). CDR3 sequence: CASSLEGLQNHEQYF. The CDR3 DNA reads as TGTGCCAGCAGCTTAGAAGGACTCCAGAACCACGAGCAGTACTTC.

Worth noting for this clone: Different DNA sequences within this sample yield the same CDR3. The J gene is TRBJ1-1, the V gene TRBV14, with D perhaps TRBD1 (6 bases). With 6 bases removed from V and 1 base from J, the gap between germline ends came to 9 bases. Germline V gives CDR1 SGHDN, CDR2 FVKESK. This CDR3 contains 13 residues. The DNA of the CDR3 is TGTGCCAGCAGTCGACAGGAGAACACTGAAGCTTTCTTT. As protein: CASSRQENTEAFF.

This clone was recorded once. This chain uses TRBV25-1 with TRBJ1-2; D may be TRBD1 (5 bases). Germline CDR1 and CDR2: MGHDK and SYGVNS. Between the trimmed V and J ends, which lost 4 bases and 4 bases, there was a span of 16 bases. The CDR3 is 15 residues long. The CDR3 here is CASSGGPVIVYGYTF. The CDR3 DNA sequence: TGTGCCAGCAGTGGGGGACCCGTGATTGTCTATGGCTACACCTTC.

This chain connects TRBV9 to TRBJ1-6; possibly TRBD1 for D (5 bases). CDR1 and CDR2 (germline): SGDLS, YYNGEE. The CDR3 contains 15 residues. V lost 4 bases to trimming and J lost 7 bases, with 15 bases between them. For the CDR3, the DNA is TGTGCCAGCAGCCCAAGCGGCTGGGACAATTCACCCCTCCACTTT. Residues: CASSPSGWDNSPLHF.

The rearrangement uses TRBV10-2 and TRBJ2-7; D is uncertain. The ends were cut back, 3 bases at V and 3 bases at J, with 0 bases in the middle. Germline values: CDR1 WSHSY, CDR2 SAAADI. The CDR3 length is 10 residues. The CDR3 DNA is TGCGCCAGCAGTGACTACGAGCAGTACTTC. This encodes CASSDYEQYF.

The chain joins TRBV24-1 to TRBJ2-5; TRBD1 matches 8 bases. The length of the CDR3 is 16 residues. Trimming cost V 2 bases and J 5 bases; bases outside gene matches: 9. Germline CDR1 reads KGHDR; CDR2 reads SFDVKD. CDR3 region: CATSDWVRGLGETQYF. The CDR3 DNA is TGTGCCACCAGTGATTGGGTCAGGGGGCTGGGGGAGACCCAGTACTTC.

V and J are TRBV5-1 and TRBJ2-2, with 9 bases matching TRBD1. Germline V lookup: CDR1 SGHRS, CDR2 YFSETQ. CDR3 length equals 17 residues. Losses at the gene ends were 3 bases for V and 0 bases for J; bases not matched to a gene: 6. CDR3 sequence (DNA): TGCGCCAGCAGCTGGAGGACAGGGGCGACGAACACCGGGGAGCTGTTTTTT. This codes for CASSWRTGATNTGELFF.

The genes are TRBV29-1 and TRBJ2-7; 8 bases agree with TRBD1. The ends lost 4 bases at V and 4 bases at J; junction bases unmatched: 3. The CDR3 spans 12 residues. Germline V gene data show CDR1 as SQVTM and CDR2 as ANQGSEA. CDR3 sequence reads: CSVGTGSYEQYF. Written as DNA, the CDR3 is TGCAGCGTTGGGACAGGGTCGTACGAGCAGTACTTC.

The J gene is TRBJ2-1, the V gene TRBV7-2; 13 nucleotides line up with TRBD2. This CDR3 is built from 15 residues. Germline V gene lookup returns CDR1 SGHTA and CDR2 FQGNSA. With V trimmed by 1 base and J by 8 bases, 2 bases remained unmatched. The CDR3, as DNA: TGTGCCAGCAGCTTAGGGACTAGCGGGGGCCATGAGCAGTTCTTC. This codes for CASSLGTSGGHEQFF.

The chain has TRBV5-1 and TRBJ1-2; a possible D gene is TRBD1 (5 bases). Germline V gene lookup returns CDR1 SGHRS and CDR2 YFSETQ. This CDR3 is 15 amino acids long. V gave up 0 bases and J gave up 5 bases, with 14 bases separating them. CDR3 loop: CASSLEDGTRYGYTF. The CDR3 nucleotides read TGCGCCAGCAGCTTGGAAGACGGGACGAGGTATGGCTACACCTTC.

The rearrangement links TRBV7-6 to TRBJ1-5; D remains ambiguous. This CDR3 spans 15 amino acids. CDR1 SGHVS and CDR2 FNYEAQ come from the germline V gene. The V end lost 3 bases, the J end lost 3 bases, and 12 bases lay between the germline ends. The CDR3 sequence is CASSLGEGINQPQHF. The CDR3 bases are TGTGCCAGCAGCTTGGGCGAGGGTATCAATCAGCCCCAGCATTTT.

This sequence joins TRBV7-9 and TRBJ1-4; no clear D gene. Trimming shortened V by 5 bases and J by 3 bases, and 10 bases separated the two germline ends. CDR1 SEHNR and CDR2 FQNEAQ come from the germline V gene (reference sequence). There are 14 residues in the CDR3. CDR3 bases: TGTGCCAGCAGCCCATATGGATCTAATGAAAAACTGTTTTTT. This gives the protein CASSPYGSNEKLFF.

In its sample, this clone was seen once. The V and J genes are TRBV19 and TRBJ2-7, with 8 bases matching TRBD2. V dropped 5 bases and J dropped 0; count of bases not matched to a gene: 12. The CDR3 totals 17 residues. The germline V gene encodes CDR1 LNHDA and CDR2 SQIVND (reference sequence). CDR3 amino acids: CASSPRGGSVSSYEQYF. As DNA, the CDR3 is TGTGCCAGTAGTCCCCGGGGGGGATCGGTCTCCTCCTACGAGCAGTACTTC.

V gene TRBV5-4 combines with J gene TRBJ1-1; TRBD1 matches 8 bases. After removal of 0 bases from V and 1 base from J, the junction contained 8 bases not matched to a gene. The length of the CDR3 is 17 residues. CDR1 is SGHNT, CDR2 YYREEE, per germline (reference sequence). The CDR3 bases are TGTGCCAGCAGCTTGGGGGCAGGGGGCCTGAGGAACACTGAAGCTTTCTTT. Protein product: CASSLGAGGLRNTEAFF.

The gene calls are TRBV11-3 and TRBJ2-3, with a possible D match to TRBD2 (5 bases). V lost 5 bases and J 2 bases, leaving 20 bases between the germline ends. The CDR3 runs 17 residues. Germline V gene sequence: CDR1 SGHNT, CDR2 YENEEA. The CDR3 coding sequence is TGTGCCAGCAGCCCTGGAGGAGAAAGGGTGTCCACAGATACGCAGTATTTT. Protein sequence: CASSPGGERVSTDTQYF.

The J gene is TRBJ2-1, the V gene TRBV2; D may be TRBD1 (5 bases). Trimming removed 4 bases at V and 6 bases at J, with 7 bases between. CDR3 size: 12 residues. Germline V gene lookup returns CDR1 SNHLY and CDR2 FYNNEI. In nucleotides, the CDR3 is TGTGCCAGCAGTGGACAGCGCAATGAGCAGTTCTTC. Translation gives CASSGQRNEQFF.

This clone was seen just once. This chain links TRBV6-5 with TRBJ1-1; D remains unclear. The V end lost 5 bases, the J end lost 0 bases, and 13 bases lay between the germline ends. CDR3 size: 15 residues. Germline V gives CDR1 MNHEY, CDR2 SVGAGI. In nucleotides, the CDR3 is TGTGCCAGCAGTCCCTCTAAGATTATGAACACTGAAGCTTTCTTT. Translated: CASSPSKIMNTEAFF.

The V and J genes are TRBV7-3 and TRBJ2-2; either TRBD1 or TRBD2 may supply D (6 bases each). The CDR3 totals 17 residues. Germline V gene lookup returns CDR1 SGHTA and CDR2 FQGTGA. The V end was cut by 0 bases, the J end by 1 base, with 12 bases between. This chain's CDR3 is CASSLTSGARNTGELFF. CDR3 nucleotides: TGTGCCAGCAGCTTAACATCGGGGGCGAGGAACACCGGGGAGCTGTTTTTT.

J is TRBJ1-2 and V is TRBV6-6; possibly TRBD1 for D (6 bases). This CDR3 spans 13 amino acids. V was cut by 5 bases and J by 6 bases, with 13 bases left in between. Germline values: CDR1 MNHNY, CDR2 SVGAGI (reference sequence). CDR3 bases: TGTGCCAGCAGTCCAAGGACAGTTAATGGCTACACCTTC. Protein: CASSPRTVNGYTF.